The 23 T cell receptor beta chains in this list originate from one sample, sequenced in a study of blood T cell repertoires in COVID-19. The data were produced by immunoSEQ multiplex PCR, yet TCRdb's version contains in-frame clones alone and is incomplete. The sample has fewer than 350,000 clones, 88% seen once. Sequencing was performed on peripheral blood. These receptors all come from a woman aged 25 to 39 with COVID-19, enrolled during active disease.

The rearrangement uses TRBV4-1 and TRBJ1-4; the D is unclear. The germline gives CDR1 MGHRA, CDR2 YSYEKL. V was pared by 2 bases and J by 8 bases, with 9 bases between. The CDR3 totals 13 residues. DNA for the CDR3: TGCGCCAGCAGCCAACTAAGTCTGGAAAAACTGTTTTTT. This encodes CASSQLSLEKLFF.

The CDR3 loop reads CASSFHEGAESYEQYV. The CDR3 nucleotides are TGTGCCAGCAGTTTCCATGAGGGGGCGGAATCCTACGAGCAGTACGTC. The chain combines TRBV28 with TRBJ2-7, with TRBD1 matching 7 bases. J was trimmed by 1 base and V by 3 bases; bases with no gene match: 9. Germline V gene sequence: CDR1 MDHEN, CDR2 SYDVKM. CDR3 length: 16 amino acids.

With regard to this clone: Other DNA sequences within the sample encode an identical CDR3. This rearrangement joins TRBV7-2 to TRBJ1-5; unclear D gene. Germline CDR1 reads SGHTA; CDR2 reads FQGNSA. The CDR3 has 14 residues. Between the trimmed V and J ends, which lost 1 base and 4 bases, there was a span of 8 bases. DNA for the CDR3: TGTGCCAGCAGCTTAGGGAGTGGGAATCAGCCCCAGCATTTT. Translating gives CASSLGSGNQPQHF.

The chain recombines TRBV21-1 with TRBJ1-5; TRBD1 is the table's D call and was not checked against the DNA. TRBV21-1 is recorded as a pseudogene. The CDR3 is 15 amino acids. CDR3 in DNA: TGTGCCAGCAGCACCACAGGGGACCACAATCAGCCCCAGCATTTT. Translated: CASSTTGDHNQPQHF.

This sequence joins TRBV30 and TRBJ2-5, with D unclear. The CDR3 extends over 13 amino acids. In germline, CDR1 is GTSNPN, CDR2 SVGIG (reference sequence). V was trimmed by 1 base and J by 5 bases, leaving 11 bases between them. CDR3 nucleotide sequence: TGTGCCTGGAGTGCGACTGTGAGCGAGACCCAGTACTTC. Translation gives CAWSATVSETQYF.

The chain links TRBV30 to TRBJ1-1; D unresolved. The V end was cut by 4 bases, the J end by 1 base, with 10 bases between. CDR1 GTSNPN and CDR2 SVGIG come from the germline V gene (reference sequence). This CDR3 comprises 13 residues. The CDR3 DNA follows: TGTGCCTGGAAGAGAGGAGGGAACACTGAAGCTTTCTTT. It specifies CAWKRGGNTEAFF.

CDR3 in amino acids: CASSLYRGGVADQPQHF. For the CDR3, the DNA is TGTGCCAGCAGCTTATACCGAGGGGGGGTAGCGGATCAGCCCCAGCATTTT. The chain employs TRBV7-8 and TRBJ1-5; tentatively, D is TRBD1 (6 bases). V shed 2 bases and J shed 5 bases, with 19 bases lying between them. Germline V CDR1 and CDR2: SGHVS, FQNEAQ. The CDR3 contains 17 residues.

This rearrangement joins TRBV21-1 to TRBJ1-5; the table's D gene call, TRBD1, was not cross checked with the DNA. TRBV21-1 is marked as a pseudogene. CDR3 length: 16 residues. DNA for the CDR3: TGTGCCAGCTCCGAAGGTGTACAGGGGGTGGTCCAGCCCCAGCATTTT. Its translation: CASSEGVQGVVQPQHF.

V usage is TRBV7-9 and J usage is TRBJ1-1; D call uncertain. The germline CDR1 and CDR2 sequences are SEHNR and FQNEAQ (reference sequence). The CDR3 covers 15 residues. Trimming cost V 5 bases and J 5 bases, with 18 bases left between them. The CDR3 is CASSPSIPGTTEAFF. For the CDR3, the DNA is TGTGCCAGCAGCCCCTCAATCCCAGGAACTACTGAAGCTTTCTTT.

This clone was detected a few times. This chain uses TRBV9 with TRBJ2-1; 10 bases align to TRBD2. The CDR3 covers 16 residues. Germline V gene sequence: CDR1 SGDLS, CDR2 YYNGEE. The V segment lost 3 bases and the J segment 8 bases; nucleotides outside the gene matches: 11. The CDR3 reads CASSDKPGLAPHEQFF. CDR3 DNA sequence: TGTGCCAGCAGCGACAAACCGGGACTAGCGCCCCATGAGCAGTTCTTC.

The chain links TRBV2 to TRBJ1-5, with 8 bases fitting TRBD1. Per the germline V gene, CDR1 is SNHLY and CDR2 is FYNNEI. Trimming removed 3 bases from V and 8 bases from J; junction bases left unmatched: 6. The CDR3 spans 14 residues. In DNA form, the CDR3 reads TGTGCCAGCAGTGAGTCGACAGGGGCCGAGCCCCAGCATTTT. Encoded protein: CASSESTGAEPQHF.

The chain uses TRBV7-2 and TRBJ1-2; TRBD1 matches at 7 bases. V shed 4 bases, J shed 1 base, and the junction held 12 bases outside the gene matches. There are 17 residues in the CDR3. CDR1 is SGHTA, CDR2 FQGNSA, per germline. CDR3 amino acids: CASSSGGGRQSNYGYTF. CDR3 DNA sequence: TGTGCCAGCAGCTCAGGGGGTGGGCGACAGAGTAACTATGGCTACACCTTC.

The rearrangement links TRBV30 to TRBJ1-6; tentative D call: TRBD1 (5 bases). The germline CDR1 and CDR2 sequences are GTSNPN and SVGIG (reference sequence). The CDR3 runs to 15 residues. With 0 bases removed from V and 6 bases from J, the gap between germline ends came to 12 bases. CDR3 region: CAWSVLGGANSPLHF. The CDR3 DNA sequence: TGTGCCTGGAGTGTATTGGGTGGGGCTAATTCACCCCTCCACTTT.

J is TRBJ2-5 and V is TRBV18; possibly TRBD2 for D (5 bases). V shed 3 bases and J shed 5 bases, with 10 bases lying between them. CDR1 and CDR2 from the germline V gene are KGHSH and LQKENI. The CDR3 has 13 residues. The CDR3 DNA follows: TGTGCCAGCTCACCGGAAGGCGGGGAGACCCAGTACTTC. Amino acids: CASSPEGGETQYF.

The V gene is TRBV15, the J gene TRBJ1-2, with 11 positions matching TRBD1. V was pared by 5 bases and J by 8 bases, with 10 bases of the junction left unmatched. CDR3 length: 15 residues. Germline CDR1 is LNHNV and CDR2 is YYDKDF (reference sequence). This CDR3 is CATSVSPGQGEGYTF. The CDR3 DNA follows: TGTGCCACCAGCGTAAGCCCGGGACAGGGGGAGGGCTACACCTTC.

This clone turned up a few times. The chain is built from TRBV4-1 and TRBJ1-5; 8 bases fit TRBD1. V dropped 3 bases and J dropped 3; count of bases not matched to a gene: 7. Germline V gives CDR1 MGHRA, CDR2 YSYEKL. This CDR3 contains 16 residues. The CDR3 loop reads CASSHPDRGNNQPQHF. The CDR3 coding sequence is TGCGCCAGCAGCCACCCCGACAGGGGTAACAATCAGCCCCAGCATTTT.

The V gene is TRBV15, the J gene TRBJ2-2, with 7 bases that match TRBD2. Losses at the gene ends were 5 bases for V and 4 bases for J; bases not matched to a gene: 7. CDR3 size: 15 residues. Looked up from germline, CDR1 is LNHNV and CDR2 is YYDKDF (reference sequence). As DNA, the CDR3 is TGTGCCACCAGCCGATCTTGGGGGGGCACCGGGGAGCTGTTTTTT. Its translation is CATSRSWGGTGELFF.

This chain joins TRBV3-1 (or the pseudogene TRBV3-2) and TRBJ1-1; 7 positions agree with TRBD1. CDR1 and CDR2 (germline): LGHDT, YNNKEL (reference sequence). J was trimmed by 0 bases and V by 4 bases; bases with no gene match: 14. CDR3 length: 18 amino acids. Written as DNA, the CDR3 is TGTGCCAGCAGCCGGGAGGAGAGGGGGCGTTGGGTGAACACTGAAGCTTTCTTT. Translation: CASSREERGRWVNTEAFF.

The chain is built from TRBV7-2 and TRBJ2-3; 7 bases are a match to TRBD2. The trim removed 5 bases at V and 2 bases at J, leaving 7 bases unmatched. CDR3 length equals 15 residues. Germline V gene sequence: CDR1 SGHTA, CDR2 FQGNSA. The CDR3 loop reads CASSDGGWFTDTQYF. The CDR3, as DNA: TGTGCCAGCAGCGACGGGGGGTGGTTCACAGATACGCAGTATTTT.

The chain employs TRBV9 and TRBJ2-2; perhaps TRBD2 as D (7 bases). CDR3 length equals 16 residues. CDR1 and CDR2 from the germline V gene are SGDLS and YYNGEE. Trimming stripped 0 bases from V and 4 bases from J, with 13 bases between. Written as DNA, the CDR3 is TGTGCCAGCAGCGTAGAGGGGGGGCTCGTCACCGGGGAGCTGTTTTTT. Amino acids: CASSVEGGLVTGELFF.

The chain has TRBV6-6 and TRBJ1-3; D might be TRBD1 (6 bases). The CDR3 is 17 residues long. V dropped 5 bases and J dropped 0 bases, with 17 bases sitting between them. Germline CDR1 is MNHNY and CDR2 is SVGAGI (reference sequence). This chain's CDR3 is CASSPRQGPHSGNTIYF. CDR3 in DNA: TGTGCCAGCAGTCCTCGGCAGGGGCCTCACTCTGGAAACACCATATATTTT.

This chain connects TRBV9 to TRBJ2-7; D is undetermined. Germline V lookup: CDR1 SGDLS, CDR2 YYNGEE. V was clipped by 4 bases and J by 2 bases, with 16 bases between them. The CDR3 consists of 15 residues. The CDR3 protein is CASSSNLGQTYEQYF. The CDR3, as DNA: TGTGCCAGCAGCTCTAACCTGGGCCAGACCTACGAGCAGTACTTC.

This chain joins TRBV3-1 (or the pseudogene TRBV3-2) and TRBJ1-4, with no clear D. The CDR3 spans 11 residues. The germline gives CDR1 LGHDT, CDR2 YNNKEL (reference sequence). V was clipped by 0 bases and J by 12 bases, with 5 bases between them. CDR3 DNA sequence: TGTGCCAGCAGCCAAGAGACTCAACTGTTTTTT. This gives the protein CASSQETQLFF.